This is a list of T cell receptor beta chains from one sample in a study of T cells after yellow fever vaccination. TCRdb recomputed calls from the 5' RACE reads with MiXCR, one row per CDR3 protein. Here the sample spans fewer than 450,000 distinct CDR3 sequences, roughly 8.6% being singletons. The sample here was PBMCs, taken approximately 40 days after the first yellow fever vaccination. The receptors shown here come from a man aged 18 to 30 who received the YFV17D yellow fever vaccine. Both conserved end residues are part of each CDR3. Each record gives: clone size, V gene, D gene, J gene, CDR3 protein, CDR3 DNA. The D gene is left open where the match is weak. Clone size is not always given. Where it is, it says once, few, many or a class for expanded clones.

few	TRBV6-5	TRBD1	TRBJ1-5	CASSYSRTGGGQPQHF	TGTGCCAGCAGTTACTCGCGCACAGGGGGGGGTCAGCCCCAGCATTTT
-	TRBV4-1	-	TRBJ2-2	CASSQVFRGLDTGELFF	TGCGCCAGCAGCCAAGTTTTCAGGGGCTTGGACACCGGGGAGCTGTTTTTT
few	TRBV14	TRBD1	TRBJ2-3	CASSQVGQGVDTQYF	TGTGCCAGCAGCCAAGTCGGACAGGGGGTAGATACGCAGTATTTT
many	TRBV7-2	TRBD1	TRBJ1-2	CASSTGTGNIVGYTF	TGTGCCAGCAGCACCGGGACAGGGAACATCGTCGGCTACACCTTC
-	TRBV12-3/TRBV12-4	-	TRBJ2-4	CASSSPSANIQYF	TGTGCCAGCAGTTCCCCCAGTGCAAACATTCAGTACTTC
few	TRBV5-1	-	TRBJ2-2	CASSLARHPGELFF	TGCGCCAGCAGCTTGGCTAGACATCCCGGGGAGCTGTTTTTT
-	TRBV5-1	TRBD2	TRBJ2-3	CASSSGLATADTQYF	TGCGCCAGCAGCTCCGGACTAGCGACGGCAGATACGCAGTATTTT
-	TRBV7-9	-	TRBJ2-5	CASSPQGLGETQYF	TGTGCCAGCAGCCCACAGGGTCTAGGAGAGACCCAGTACTTC
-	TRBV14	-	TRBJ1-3	CASSDDRRGGKGNTIYF	TGTGCCAGCAGCGACGACCGGCGGGGGGGAAAAGGAAACACCATATATTTT
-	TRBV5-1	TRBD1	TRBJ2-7	CASSTTGGIYEQYF	TGCGCCAGCAGCACGACAGGGGGCATCTACGAGCAGTACTTC
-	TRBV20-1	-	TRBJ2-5	CSAPGGSPGETQYF	TGCAGTGCTCCTGGGGGGTCTCCGGGAGAGACCCAGTACTTC
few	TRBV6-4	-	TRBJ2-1	CASSPKMTVGSYNEQFF	TGTGCCAGCAGTCCCAAAATGACAGTGGGCTCCTACAATGAGCAGTTCTTC
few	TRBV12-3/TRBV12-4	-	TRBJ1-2	CASSPRTAIYGYTF	TGTGCCAGCAGCCCCAGAACAGCGATCTATGGCTACACCTTC
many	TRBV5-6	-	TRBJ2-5	CASSSTYTETQYF	TGTGCCAGCAGCTCCACATATACGGAGACCCAGTACTTC
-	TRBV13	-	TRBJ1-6	CASSLGGSSSYNSPLHF	TGTGCCAGCAGCCTCGGTGGCTCTAGCTCCTATAATTCACCCCTCCACTTT
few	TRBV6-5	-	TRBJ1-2	CASSNGGTYGYTF	TGTGCCAGCAGTAACGGGGGGACCTATGGCTACACCTTC
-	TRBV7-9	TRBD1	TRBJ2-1	CASSSSDRAYNEQFF	TGTGCCAGCAGCTCGTCGGACAGGGCTTACAATGAGCAGTTCTTC
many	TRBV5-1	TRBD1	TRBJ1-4	CASSLDRGNEKLFF	TGCGCCAGCAGCTTGGACAGGGGAAATGAAAAACTGTTTTTT
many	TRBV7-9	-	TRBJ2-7	CASSPQSYEQYF	TGTGCCAGCAGCCCCCAGTCCTACGAGCAGTACTTC
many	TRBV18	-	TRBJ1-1	CASSQGENTEAFF	TGTGCCAGCAGCCAAGGGGAGAACACTGAAGCTTTCTTT
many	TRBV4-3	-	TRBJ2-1	CASSRAPSNNEQFF	TGCGCCAGCAGCCGAGCCCCCTCGAACAATGAGCAGTTCTTC
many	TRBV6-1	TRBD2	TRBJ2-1	CASSEGRGYYNEQFF	TGTGCCAGCAGTGAAGGGCGGGGGTATTACAATGAGCAGTTCTTC
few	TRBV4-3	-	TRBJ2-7	CASSQARDRYEQYF	TGCGCCAGCAGCCAAGCCCGGGACCGCTACGAGCAGTACTTC
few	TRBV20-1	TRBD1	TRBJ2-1	CSAKSPGQGATLQFF	TGCAGTGCTAAGTCACCGGGACAGGGGGCAACGTTGCAGTTCTTC
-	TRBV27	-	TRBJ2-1	CASSLQGRYNEQFF	TGTGCCAGCAGTCTCCAGGGACGCTACAATGAGCAGTTCTTC
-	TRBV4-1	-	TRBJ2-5	CASSQTRGETQYF	TGCGCCAGCAGCCAGACTAGGGGAGAGACCCAGTACTTC
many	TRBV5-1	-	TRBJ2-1	CASSLAAAGKGNEQFF	TGCGCCAGCAGCTTGGCCGCGGCAGGGAAAGGCAATGAGCAGTTCTTC
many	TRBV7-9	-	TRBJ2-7	CASSLELNYEQYF	TGTGCCAGCAGCTTAGAATTAAACTACGAGCAGTACTTC
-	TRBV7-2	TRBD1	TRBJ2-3	CASSLGQGAWTDTQYF	TGTGCCAGCAGCCTGGGACAGGGGGCGTGGACAGATACGCAGTATTTT
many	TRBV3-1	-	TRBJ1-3	CASSLAGGSGNTIYF	TGTGCCAGCAGCCTAGCGGGGGGCTCTGGAAACACCATATATTTT
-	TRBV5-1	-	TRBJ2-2	CASGPVGGTGELFF	TGCGCCAGCGGGCCAGTAGGAGGCACCGGGGAGCTGTTTTTT
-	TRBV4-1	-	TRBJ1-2	CASSQTTGLNYGYTF	TGCGCCAGCAGCCAAACAACCGGGCTTAACTATGGCTACACCTTC
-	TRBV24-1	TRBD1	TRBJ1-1	CATRGQGYTEAFF	TGTGCCACCAGGGGACAGGGGTACACTGAAGCTTTCTTT
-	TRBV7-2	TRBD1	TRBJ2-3	CASSRQGAIDTQYF	TGTGCCAGCAGCCGACAGGGGGCCATAGATACGCAGTATTTT
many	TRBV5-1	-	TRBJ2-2	CASSLVLDPGELFF	TGCGCCAGCAGCTTGGTACTAGATCCCGGGGAGCTGTTTTTT
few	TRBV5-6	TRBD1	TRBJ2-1	CASSLRDRAKGNEQFF	TGTGCCAGCAGCCTTAGGGACAGGGCCAAAGGGAATGAGCAGTTCTTC
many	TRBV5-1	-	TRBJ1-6	CASSPASGSDYNSPLHF	TGCGCCAGCAGCCCGGCCTCGGGGAGCGACTATAATTCACCCCTCCACTTT
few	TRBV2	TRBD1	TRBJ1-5	CASRSRDRSNQPQHF	TGTGCCAGCAGGTCCCGGGACAGATCCAATCAGCCCCAGCATTTT
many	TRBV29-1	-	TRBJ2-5	CSVETTETQYF	TGCAGCGTTGAGACCACGGAGACCCAGTACTTC
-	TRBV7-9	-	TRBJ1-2	CASSLVPLANYGYTF	TGTGCCAGCAGCCTTGTTCCGCTAGCTAACTATGGCTACACCTTC
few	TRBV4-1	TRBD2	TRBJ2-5	CASSPSPGGKKETQYF	TGCGCCAGCAGCCCCTCCCCGGGAGGAAAAAAAGAGACCCAGTACTTC
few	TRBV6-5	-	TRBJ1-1	CASSYSTGFETNTEAFF	TGTGCCAGCAGTTACTCGACTGGGTTTGAAACTAACACTGAAGCTTTCTTT
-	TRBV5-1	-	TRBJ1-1	CASSSEFRGTEAFF	TGCGCCAGCAGCTCCGAGTTTAGGGGGACTGAAGCTTTCTTT
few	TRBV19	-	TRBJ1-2	CASSIGQYGYTF	TGTGCCAGTAGTATAGGACAGTATGGCTACACCTTC
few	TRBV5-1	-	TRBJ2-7	CASSFSGDPYEQYF	TGCGCCAGCTCATTTTCGGGAGACCCTTACGAGCAGTACTTC
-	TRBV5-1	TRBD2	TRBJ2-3	CASSLLAAGGLTDTQYF	TGCGCCAGCAGCTTACTAGCCGCGGGGGGCCTCACAGATACGCAGTATTTT
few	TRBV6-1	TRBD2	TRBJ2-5	CASSRTGTTSQETQYF	TGTGCCAGCAGCCGCACCGGGACTACTTCCCAAGAGACCCAGTACTTC
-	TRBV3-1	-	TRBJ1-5	CASSQDFRAQPQHF	TGTGCCAGCAGCCAAGATTTCCGGGCCCAGCCCCAGCATTTT